The 18 T cell receptor beta chains below were found in one sample sequenced in a study of shared clonotypes between healthy human individuals. Naivety among CD8 cells was defined by CD45RO negativity and positive CCR7 selection, thereby excluding terminally differentiated effector memory CD45RA+ cells. TCRdb's copy holds only in-frame clones and misses some; the assay was immunoSEQ multiplex PCR. Of around 2,000,000 clones listed, over 85% were seen once; the top ten hold roughly 1%. The sample consisted of naive CD8+ T cells sorted from blood. The receptor source for this set is a man between 18 and 29 years old in good health.

This clone showed up just once. The rearrangement links TRBV6-6 to TRBJ2-5, with 8 bases aligning to TRBD2. Trimming cost V 10 bases and J 3 bases; bases outside gene matches: 10. In germline, CDR1 is MNHNY, CDR2 SVGAGI (reference sequence). CDR3 length: 14 residues. As DNA, the CDR3 is TGTGCCACCTACCGGGGGGGTGTAAAAGAGACCCAGTACTTC. Translated: CATYRGGVKETQYF.

The chain links TRBV4-3 to TRBJ2-7, with D hard to call. Germline V gives CDR1 LGHNA, CDR2 YSLEER. Trimming removed 0 bases from V and 3 bases from J, with 9 bases in between. The CDR3 is 14 residues long. The CDR3 region is CASSQDDGIYEQYF. The CDR3 coding sequence is TGCGCCAGCAGCCAAGATGATGGGATCTACGAGCAGTACTTC.

The chain links TRBV2 to TRBJ2-3; D remains unclear. The CDR3 consists of 13 residues. Germline V gene data show CDR1 as SNHLY and CDR2 as FYNNEI. V lost 5 bases to trimming and J lost 4 bases, with 10 bases between them. CDR3 protein: CASSPGFSDTQYF. The CDR3, as DNA: TGTGCCAGCAGTCCAGGCTTTTCAGATACGCAGTATTTT.

This chain joins TRBV4-1 and TRBJ2-3, with 11 bases aligning to TRBD2. Germline V CDR1 and CDR2: MGHRA, YSYEKL. V lost 3 bases, J lost 2 bases, and 1 base stayed unmatched. This CDR3 has 15 residues. This CDR3 reads CASSHSGRATDTQYF. The CDR3 region has the DNA TGCGCCAGCAGCCATAGCGGGAGGGCCACAGATACGCAGTATTTT.

The rearrangement joins TRBV7-9 to TRBJ1-2, with a tentative D call TRBD1 (5 bases). This CDR3 contains 17 residues. CDR1 and CDR2 (germline): SEHNR, FQNEAQ (reference sequence). V was clipped by 5 bases and J by 3 bases, with 22 bases between them. CDR3 residues: CASSERQRLILDYGYTF. Here the CDR3 DNA reads TGTGCCAGCAGCGAGAGACAGAGATTAATCCTAGACTATGGCTACACCTTC.

V and J are TRBV5-6 and TRBJ1-1; D is undetermined. The V and J ends lost 2 bases and 6 bases respectively, with 5 bases between them. In germline, CDR1 is SGHDT, CDR2 YYEEEE. This CDR3 has 11 amino acids. The DNA of the CDR3 is TGTGCCAGCAGCTTTCTGGCTGAAGCTTTCTTT. Amino acid sequence: CASSFLAEAFF.

The chain carries TRBV6-1 and TRBJ1-1; no firm D call. V lost 3 bases to trimming and J lost 0 bases, with 14 bases between them. Looked up from germline, CDR1 is MNHNS and CDR2 is SASEGT. The CDR3 runs to 16 residues. This CDR3 is CASSDQETFMNTEAFF. The CDR3 nucleotides read TGTGCCAGCAGTGACCAAGAGACTTTCATGAACACTGAAGCTTTCTTT.

As regards this clone: Other nucleotide sequences from this sample produce the same CDR3. The rearrangement links TRBV4-3 to TRBJ2-7; D possibly corresponds to TRBD1 (6 bases). V was cut by 1 base and J by 2 bases, with 9 bases left in between. The CDR3 is 14 residues long. CDR1 LGHNA and CDR2 YSLEER come from the germline V gene. In nucleotides, the CDR3 is TGCGCCAGCAGCCAAGTGACAGGAACCTACGAGCAGTACTTC. Its protein is CASSQVTGTYEQYF.

This clone appeared once. This sample includes further DNA sequences coding for the same CDR3. The chain links TRBV5-4 to TRBJ2-7; tentatively, D is TRBD1 (6 bases). From germline, CDR1 is SGHNT and CDR2 YYREEE (reference sequence). The V end was cut by 2 bases, the J end by 7 bases, with 7 bases between. The CDR3 totals 11 residues. CDR3 sequence (DNA): TGTGCCAGCAGCTTAACAGGGGAGCAGTACTTC. As protein: CASSLTGEQYF.

This chain connects TRBV27 to TRBJ2-7, with D possibly being TRBD1 (6 bases). The ends were cut back, 5 bases at V and 3 bases at J, with 11 bases in the middle. CDR1 MNHEY and CDR2 SMNVEV come from the germline V gene (reference sequence). The CDR3 runs 13 residues. CDR3 sequence reads: CASSPRGSYEQYF. In DNA form, the CDR3 reads TGTGCCAGCAGTCCAAGGGGGAGCTACGAGCAGTACTTC.

The CDR3 nucleotides are TGTGCTAGTGGTTTGGACCTGAACACTGAAGCTTTCTTT. Its translation: CASGLDLNTEAFF. J is TRBJ1-1 and V is TRBV12-5, with D unclear. Germline V CDR1 and CDR2: LGHNT, FRNRAP. Trimming left V 1 base short and J 0 bases short, with 3 bases between. CDR3 length equals 13 residues.

This chain links TRBV28 with TRBJ1-4, with no clear D. This CDR3 is 14 amino acids long. Germline lookup yields CDR1 MDHEN and CDR2 SYDVKM. V lost 3 bases to trimming and J lost 5 bases, with 10 bases between them. CDR3 sequence: CASSFLIKNEKLFF. Written as DNA, the CDR3 is TGTGCCAGCAGTTTTCTAATAAAGAATGAAAAACTGTTTTTT. The variable domain in full, with the rest retrieved from reference TRBV28 and TRBJ1-4, is DVKVTQSSRYLVKRTGEKVFLECVQDMDHENMFWYRQDPGLGLRLIYFSYDVKMKEKGDIPEGYSVSREKKERFSLILESASTNQTSMYLCASSFLIKNEKLFFGSGTQLSVL.

The chain carries TRBV4-3 and TRBJ1-4; 12 bases line up with TRBD1. The trim removed 0 bases at V and 6 bases at J, leaving 14 bases unmatched. From germline, CDR1 is LGHNA and CDR2 YSLEER. This CDR3 is built from 20 residues. CDR3: CASSQDLPGTGGPEDEKLFF. In DNA form, the CDR3 reads TGCGCCAGCAGCCAAGATTTGCCCGGGACAGGGGGCCCGGAGGATGAAAAACTGTTTTTT.

This clone was picked up one time. The chain carries TRBV10-3 and TRBJ1-4; D possibly corresponds to TRBD1 (5 bases). The CDR3 is made up of 14 amino acids. V was cut by 3 bases and J by 5 bases, with 10 bases left in between. Germline V gives CDR1 ENHRY, CDR2 SYGVKD. The DNA for the CDR3 is TGTGCCATCAGTGAAGAGGGGTGGAATGAAAAACTGTTTTTT. Translated, it gives CAISEEGWNEKLFF.

This sequence joins TRBV10-2 and TRBJ2-7; D tentatively reads TRBD1 or TRBD2 (5 bases each). CDR3 length: 13 residues. The V and J ends lost 4 bases and 3 bases respectively, with 10 bases between them. The germline V gene has CDR1 WSHSY and CDR2 SAAADI. CDR3 region: CASSGDGNYEQYF. DNA for the CDR3: TGCGCCAGCAGTGGGGACGGGAACTACGAGCAGTACTTC.

The chain carries TRBV7-9 and TRBJ2-7, with a tentative D call TRBD2 (5 bases). Germline CDR1 and CDR2: SEHNR and FQNEAQ (reference sequence). This CDR3 region has 16 residues. V gave up 1 base and J gave up 0 bases, with 13 bases separating them. The CDR3 spells CASSLVGEHSSYEQYF. DNA for the CDR3: TGTGCCAGCAGCTTAGTCGGGGAGCACAGCTCCTACGAGCAGTACTTC.

A word on this clone: Other nucleotide sequences in the sample specify the same CDR3. V and J are TRBV2 and TRBJ1-5, with 9 bases fitting TRBD1. CDR1 is SNHLY, CDR2 FYNNEI, per germline. Trimming removed 6 bases from V and 1 base from J; junction bases left unmatched: 4. This CDR3 contains 15 residues. For the CDR3, the DNA is TGTGCCAGCAGCGAGGACAGGGGAAGCAATCAGCCCCAGCATTTT. Protein sequence: CASSEDRGSNQPQHF. The whole variable domain, remainder taken from reference TRBV2 and TRBJ1-5, is EPEVTQTPSHQVTQMGQEVILRCVPISNHLYFYWYRQILGQKVEFLVSFYNNEISEKSEIFDDQFSVERPDGSNFTLKIRSTKLEDSAMYFCASSEDRGSNQPQHFGDGTRLSIL.

Regarding this clone: The same CDR3 arises from other DNA sequences in this sample as well. The chain is built from TRBV27 and TRBJ1-5, with D maybe TRBD1 (5 bases). This CDR3 has 14 amino acids. Germline-derived CDR1 and CDR2 are MNHEY and SMNVEV (reference sequence). The V end was cut by 3 bases, the J end by 4 bases, with 10 bases between. This CDR3 reads CASSLGTPNQPQHF. The CDR3 DNA follows: TGTGCCAGCAGTTTGGGGACCCCAAATCAGCCCCAGCATTTT.